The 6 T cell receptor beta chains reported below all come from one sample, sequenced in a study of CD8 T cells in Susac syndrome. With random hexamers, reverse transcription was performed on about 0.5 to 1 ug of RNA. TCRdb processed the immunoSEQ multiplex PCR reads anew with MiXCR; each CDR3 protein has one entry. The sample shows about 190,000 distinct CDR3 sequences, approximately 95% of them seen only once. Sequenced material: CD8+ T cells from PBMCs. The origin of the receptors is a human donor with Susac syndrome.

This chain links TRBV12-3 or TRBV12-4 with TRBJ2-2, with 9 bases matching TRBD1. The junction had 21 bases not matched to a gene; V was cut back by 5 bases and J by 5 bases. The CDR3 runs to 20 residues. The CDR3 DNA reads TGTGCCAGCAGTAAAATGGCGGGACAGGGATCGATATCGAGGACCGGGGAGCTGTTTTTT. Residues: CASSKMAGQGSISRTGELFF.

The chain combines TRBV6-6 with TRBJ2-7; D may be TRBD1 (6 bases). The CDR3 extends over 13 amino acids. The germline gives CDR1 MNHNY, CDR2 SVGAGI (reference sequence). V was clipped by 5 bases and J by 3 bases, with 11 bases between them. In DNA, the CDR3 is TGTGCCAGCAGTCCGACAGGATACTACGAGCAGTACTTC. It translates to CASSPTGYYEQYF.

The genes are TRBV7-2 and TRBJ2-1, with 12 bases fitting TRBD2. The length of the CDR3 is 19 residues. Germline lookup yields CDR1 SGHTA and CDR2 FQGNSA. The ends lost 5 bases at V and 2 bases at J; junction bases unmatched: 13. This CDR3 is CASSPGGTSGSQTYNEQFF. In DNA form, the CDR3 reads TGTGCCAGCAGCCCAGGAGGGACTAGCGGGTCACAAACCTACAATGAGCAGTTCTTC.

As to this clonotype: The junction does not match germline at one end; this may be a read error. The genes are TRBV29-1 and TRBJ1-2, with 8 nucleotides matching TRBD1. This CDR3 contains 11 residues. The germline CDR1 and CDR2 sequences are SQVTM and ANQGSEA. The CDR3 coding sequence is TGCAGCACGGACAGGGACTACGGCTACACCTTC. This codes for CSTDRDYGYTF. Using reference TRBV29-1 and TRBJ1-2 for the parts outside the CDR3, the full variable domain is SAVISQKPSRDICQRGTSLTIQCQVDSQVTMMFWYRQQPGQSLTLIATANQGSEATYESGFVIDKFPISRPNLTFSTLTVSNMSPEDSSIYLCSTDRDYGYTFGSGTRLTVV.

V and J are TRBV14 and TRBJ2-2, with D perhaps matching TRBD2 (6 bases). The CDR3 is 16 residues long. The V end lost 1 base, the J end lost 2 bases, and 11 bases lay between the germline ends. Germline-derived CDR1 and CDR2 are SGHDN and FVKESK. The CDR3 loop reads CASSQGGLLNTGELFF. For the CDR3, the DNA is TGTGCCAGCAGCCAAGGGGGACTTCTTAACACCGGGGAGCTGTTTTTT.

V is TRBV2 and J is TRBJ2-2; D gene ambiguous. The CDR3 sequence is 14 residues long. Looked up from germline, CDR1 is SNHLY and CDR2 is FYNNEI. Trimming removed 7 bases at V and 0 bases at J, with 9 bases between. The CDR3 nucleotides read TGTGCCAGCAACTTGGCGGCGAACACCGGGGAGCTGTTTTTT. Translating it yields CASNLAANTGELFF.